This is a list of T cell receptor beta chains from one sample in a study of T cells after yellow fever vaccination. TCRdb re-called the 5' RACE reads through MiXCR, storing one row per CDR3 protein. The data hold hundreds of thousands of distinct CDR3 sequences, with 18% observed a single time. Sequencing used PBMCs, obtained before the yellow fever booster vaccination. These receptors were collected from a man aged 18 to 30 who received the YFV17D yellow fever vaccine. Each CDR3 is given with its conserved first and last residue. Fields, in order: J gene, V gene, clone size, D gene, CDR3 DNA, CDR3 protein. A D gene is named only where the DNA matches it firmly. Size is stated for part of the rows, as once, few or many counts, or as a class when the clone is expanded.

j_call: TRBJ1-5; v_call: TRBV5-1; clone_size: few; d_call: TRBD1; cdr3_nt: TGCGCCAGCAGTTTGAACAGGGGTGATCAGCCCCAGCATTTT; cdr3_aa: CASSLNRGDQPQHF
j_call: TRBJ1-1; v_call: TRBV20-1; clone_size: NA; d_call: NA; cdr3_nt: TGCAGTGCTAGGGTGACTTCCAGGGCTTTCTTT; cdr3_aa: CSARVTSRAFF
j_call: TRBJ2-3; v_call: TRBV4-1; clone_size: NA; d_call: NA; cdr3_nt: TGCGCCAGCAGCCATGTCCCACCGGGGACAGATACGCAGTATTTT; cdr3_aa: CASSHVPPGTDTQYF
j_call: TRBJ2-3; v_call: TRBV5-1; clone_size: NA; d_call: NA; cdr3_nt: TGCGCCAGCAGCTTGGGGGGTACAGTCACAGATACGCAGTATTTT; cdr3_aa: CASSLGGTVTDTQYF
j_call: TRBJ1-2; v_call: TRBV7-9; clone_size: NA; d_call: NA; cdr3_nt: TGTGCCAGCAGCTCCAAGGCTAGCGGCTATGGCTACACCTTC; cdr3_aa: CASSSKASGYGYTF
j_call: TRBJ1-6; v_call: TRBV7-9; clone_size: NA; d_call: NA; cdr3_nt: TGTGCCAGCATCGGCAGGGAGGGGTCACCCCTCCACTTT; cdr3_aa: CASIGREGSPLHF
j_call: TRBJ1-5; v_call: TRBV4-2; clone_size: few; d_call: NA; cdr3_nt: TGTGCCAGCAGCCAAGATCGGGGACCCCAGCATTTT; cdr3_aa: CASSQDRGPQHF
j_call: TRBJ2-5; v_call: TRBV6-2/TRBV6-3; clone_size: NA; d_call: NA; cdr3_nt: TGTGCCACAGCGCAGGTTCGAGAGACCCAGTACTTC; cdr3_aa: CATAQVRETQYF
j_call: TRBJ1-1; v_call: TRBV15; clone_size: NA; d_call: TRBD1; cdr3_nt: TGTGCCACCAGCAGAGCAGGGGGTTTGAACACTGAAGCTTTCTTT; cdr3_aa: CATSRAGGLNTEAFF
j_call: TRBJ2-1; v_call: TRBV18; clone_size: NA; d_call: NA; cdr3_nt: TGTGCCAGCTCACCACCGCCCGGACAGACGTCCTACAATGAGCAGTTCTTC; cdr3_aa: CASSPPPGQTSYNEQFF
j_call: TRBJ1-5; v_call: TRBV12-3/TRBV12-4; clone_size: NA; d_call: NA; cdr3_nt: TGTGCCAGCAGTTTTTCTCCTCTGGAGCCCCAGCATTTT; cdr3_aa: CASSFSPLEPQHF
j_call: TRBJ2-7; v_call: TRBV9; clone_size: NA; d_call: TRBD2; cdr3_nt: TGTGCCAGCAGCGAAGGCGGCGGGGGGGCCTACGAGCAGTACTTC; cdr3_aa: CASSEGGGGAYEQYF
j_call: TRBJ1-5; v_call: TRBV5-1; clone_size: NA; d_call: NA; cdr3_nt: TGCGCCAGCAGGGTAGGGCTTGGCAATCAGCCCCAGCATTTT; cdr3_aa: CASRVGLGNQPQHF
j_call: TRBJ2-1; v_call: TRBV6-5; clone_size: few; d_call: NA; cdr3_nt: TGTGCCAGCAGTTATGGTATTTACAATGAGCAGTTCTTC; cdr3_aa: CASSYGIYNEQFF
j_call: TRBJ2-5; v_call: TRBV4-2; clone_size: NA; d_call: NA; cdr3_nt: TGTGCCAGCCGTGGGGGGAAACTAGAGACCCAGTACTTC; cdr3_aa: CASRGGKLETQYF
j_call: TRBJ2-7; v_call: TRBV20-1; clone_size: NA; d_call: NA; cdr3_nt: TGCAGTGCTAGACCTCCTGGGACGGGGGCTTACGAGCAGTACTTC; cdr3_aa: CSARPPGTGAYEQYF
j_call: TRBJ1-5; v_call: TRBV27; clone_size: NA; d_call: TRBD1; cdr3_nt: TGTGCCAGCAGTTTATTCACAGGGGATCAGCCCCAGCATTTT; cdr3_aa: CASSLFTGDQPQHF
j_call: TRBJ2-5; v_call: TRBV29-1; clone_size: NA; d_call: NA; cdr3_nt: TGCAGCGTTGCAGAGAAGACCCAGTACTTC; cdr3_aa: CSVAEKTQYF
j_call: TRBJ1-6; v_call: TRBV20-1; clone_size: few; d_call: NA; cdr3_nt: TGCAGTGCTCCGGAAGGAGCAGTCTCACCCCTCCACTTT; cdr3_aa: CSAPEGAVSPLHF
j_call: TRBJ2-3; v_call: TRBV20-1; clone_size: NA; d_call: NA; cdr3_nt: TGCAGTGCTACCTCCGAGGCAGATACGCAGTATTTT; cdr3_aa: CSATSEADTQYF
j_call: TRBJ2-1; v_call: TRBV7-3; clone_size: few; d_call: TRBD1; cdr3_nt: TGTGCCAGCAGCCTCCGGAGACAGGGATACAATGAGCAGTTCTTC; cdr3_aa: CASSLRRQGYNEQFF